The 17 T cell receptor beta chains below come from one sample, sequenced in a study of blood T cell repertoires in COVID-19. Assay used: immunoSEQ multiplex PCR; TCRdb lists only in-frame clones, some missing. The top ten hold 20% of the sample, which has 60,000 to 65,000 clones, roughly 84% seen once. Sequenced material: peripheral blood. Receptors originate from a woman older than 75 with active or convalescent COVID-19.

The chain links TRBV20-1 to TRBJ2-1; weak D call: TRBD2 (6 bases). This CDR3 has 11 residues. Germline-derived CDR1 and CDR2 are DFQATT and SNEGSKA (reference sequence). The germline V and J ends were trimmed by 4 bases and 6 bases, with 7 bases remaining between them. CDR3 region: CSATGLNEQFF. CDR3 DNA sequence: TGCAGTGCTACGGGACTCAATGAGCAGTTCTTC.

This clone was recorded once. The CDR3 DNA follows: TGTGCCAGTAGTACCTCGACAGGGAGCAATCAGCCCCAGCATTTT. This translates into CASSTSTGSNQPQHF. This chain connects TRBV19 to TRBJ1-5; 7 bases fit TRBD1. Trimming at V came to 4 bases and at J to 1 base, leaving 4 bases not matched to a gene. The germline CDR1 and CDR2 sequences are LNHDA and SQIVND (reference sequence). The CDR3 has 15 residues. The full variable domain, in which reference TRBV19 and TRBJ1-5 provide the parts outside the CDR3, is DGGITQSPKYLFRKEGQNVTLSCEQNLNHDAMYWYRQDPGQGLRLIYYSQIVNDFQKGDIAEGYSVSREKKESFPLTVTSAQKNPTAFYLCASSTSTGSNQPQHFGDGTRLSIL.

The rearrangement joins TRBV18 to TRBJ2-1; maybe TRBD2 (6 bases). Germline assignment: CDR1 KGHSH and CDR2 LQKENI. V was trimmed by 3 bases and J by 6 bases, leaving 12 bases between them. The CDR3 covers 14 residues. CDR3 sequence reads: CASSPTGTVNEQFF. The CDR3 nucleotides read TGTGCCAGCTCACCTACTGGGACTGTCAATGAGCAGTTCTTC.

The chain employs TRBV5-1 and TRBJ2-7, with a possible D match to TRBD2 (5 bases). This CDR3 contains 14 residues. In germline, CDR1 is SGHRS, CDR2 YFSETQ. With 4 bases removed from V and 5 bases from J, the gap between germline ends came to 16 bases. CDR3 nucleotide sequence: TGCGCCAGCAGCCCTCGCGGGCGGTACGACGAGCAGTACTTC. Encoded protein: CASSPRGRYDEQYF.

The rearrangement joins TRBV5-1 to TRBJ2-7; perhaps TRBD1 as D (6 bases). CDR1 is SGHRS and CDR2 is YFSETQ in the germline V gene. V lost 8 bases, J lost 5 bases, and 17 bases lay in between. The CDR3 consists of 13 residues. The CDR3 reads CASMDSGSNEQYF. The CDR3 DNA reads TGCGCCAGTATGGACAGCGGCAGCAACGAGCAGTACTTC.

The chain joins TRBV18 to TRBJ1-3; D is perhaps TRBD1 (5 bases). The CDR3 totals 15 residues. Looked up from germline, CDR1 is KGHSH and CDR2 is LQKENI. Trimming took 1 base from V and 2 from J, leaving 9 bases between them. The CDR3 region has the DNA TGTGCCAGCTCACCACGTCAGGGAACTGGAAACACCATATATTTT. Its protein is CASSPRQGTGNTIYF.

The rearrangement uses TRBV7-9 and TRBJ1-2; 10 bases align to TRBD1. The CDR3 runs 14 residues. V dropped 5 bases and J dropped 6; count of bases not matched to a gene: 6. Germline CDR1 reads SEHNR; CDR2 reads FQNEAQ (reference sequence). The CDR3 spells CASSRDRGKNGYTF. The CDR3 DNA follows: TGTGCCAGCAGCCGGGACAGGGGAAAGAATGGCTACACCTTC.

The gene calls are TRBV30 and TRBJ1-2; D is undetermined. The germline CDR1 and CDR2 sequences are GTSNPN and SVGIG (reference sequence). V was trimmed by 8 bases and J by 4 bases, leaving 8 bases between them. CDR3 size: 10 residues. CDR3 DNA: TGTGCCGGGGAGAGCTATGGCTACACCTTC. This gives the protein CAGESYGYTF.

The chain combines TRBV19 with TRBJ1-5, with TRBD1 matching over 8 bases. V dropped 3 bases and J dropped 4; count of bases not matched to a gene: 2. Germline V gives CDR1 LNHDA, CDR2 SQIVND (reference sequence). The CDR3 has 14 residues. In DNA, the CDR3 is TGTGCCAGTAGTATCGGACAGGGTAATCAGCCCCAGCATTTT. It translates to CASSIGQGNQPQHF. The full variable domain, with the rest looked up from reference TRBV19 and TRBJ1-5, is DGGITQSPKYLFRKEGQNVTLSCEQNLNHDAMYWYRQDPGQGLRLIYYSQIVNDFQKGDIAEGYSVSREKKESFPLTVTSAQKNPTAFYLCASSIGQGNQPQHFGDGTRLSIL.

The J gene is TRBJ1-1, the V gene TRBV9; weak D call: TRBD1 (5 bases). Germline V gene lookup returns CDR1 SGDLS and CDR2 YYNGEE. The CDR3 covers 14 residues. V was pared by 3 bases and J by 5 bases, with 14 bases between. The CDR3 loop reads CASSAGGKGTEAFF. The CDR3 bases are TGTGCCAGCAGCGCGGGGGGTAAGGGAACTGAAGCTTTCTTT.

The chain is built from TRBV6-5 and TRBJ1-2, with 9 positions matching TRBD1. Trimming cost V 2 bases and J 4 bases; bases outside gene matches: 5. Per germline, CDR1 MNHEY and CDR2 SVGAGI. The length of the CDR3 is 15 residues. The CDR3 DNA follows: TGTGCCAGCAGTTACCGGACAGGGGAGGGCTATGGCTACACCTTC. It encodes CASSYRTGEGYGYTF.

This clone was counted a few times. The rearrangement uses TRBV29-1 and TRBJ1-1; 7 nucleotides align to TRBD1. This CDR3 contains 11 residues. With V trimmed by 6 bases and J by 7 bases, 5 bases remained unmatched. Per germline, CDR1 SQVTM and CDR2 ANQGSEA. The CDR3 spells CSVWTGLEAFF. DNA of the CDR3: TGCAGCGTCTGGACAGGCCTTGAAGCTTTCTTT.

This CDR3 reads CASSQELSRGLRGYTF. The DNA for the CDR3 is TGTGCCAGCAGCCAAGAATTGAGCAGGGGGCTTCGGGGCTACACCTTC. The chain couples TRBV3-1 (or the pseudogene TRBV3-2) to TRBJ1-2; 8 bases fit TRBD1. CDR1 is LGHDT and CDR2 is YNNKEL in the germline V gene (reference sequence). V dropped 0 bases and J dropped 8; count of bases not matched to a gene: 11. The CDR3 is made up of 16 amino acids.

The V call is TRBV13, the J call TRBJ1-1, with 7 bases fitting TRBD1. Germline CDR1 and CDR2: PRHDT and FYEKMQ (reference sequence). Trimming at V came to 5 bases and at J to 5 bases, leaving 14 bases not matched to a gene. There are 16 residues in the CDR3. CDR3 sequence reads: CASSEVTGTASTEAFF. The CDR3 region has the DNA TGTGCCAGCAGCGAAGTCACCGGGACAGCCAGTACTGAAGCTTTCTTT.

The CDR3 is CASSLGTVNTEAFF. CDR3 nucleotides: TGCGCCAGCAGCTTGGGGACAGTGAACACTGAAGCTTTCTTT. The J gene is TRBJ1-1, the V gene TRBV5-1; weak D call: TRBD1 (6 bases). Germline V gene lookup returns CDR1 SGHRS and CDR2 YFSETQ. There are 14 residues in the CDR3. Trimming took off 0 bases at V and 0 bases at J, with 6 bases between the two ends.

The CDR3 coding sequence is TGTGCCAGCAGTACCCAGGGGAGTAGGTCACCCCTCCACTTT. Translating it yields CASSTQGSRSPLHF. The chain recombines TRBV6-5 with TRBJ1-6, with D perhaps TRBD1 (6 bases). Trimming took 5 bases from V and 10 from J, leaving 15 bases between them. Germline CDR1 and CDR2: MNHEY and SVGAGI. The CDR3 is made up of 14 amino acids.

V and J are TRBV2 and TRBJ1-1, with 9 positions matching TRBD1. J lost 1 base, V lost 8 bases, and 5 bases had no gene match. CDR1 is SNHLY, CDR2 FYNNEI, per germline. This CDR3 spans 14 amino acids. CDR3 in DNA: TGTGCCAGCGCTGCACAGGGGGCGAACACTGAAGCTTTCTTT. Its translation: CASAAQGANTEAFF.